The rows below give T cell receptor beta chains drawn from one sample of a study of blood T cell repertoires in COVID-19. Libraries were prepared by immunoSEQ multiplex PCR; TCRdb keeps only in-frame clonotypes and omits some of them. The sample has 150,000 or so clones, roughly 83% seen once. Sequencing used peripheral blood. The receptor source for this set is a woman aged 55-70 years with COVID-19, enrolled during active disease. Each CDR3 is given with its conserved first and last residue. Each record gives: D gene, J gene, V gene, clone size, CDR3 DNA, CDR3 protein. The D gene is left open where the match is weak. Some rows mark clone size as missing; the rest say once, few, many or name a class of expanded clone.

>-|TRBJ1-6|TRBV6-2/TRBV6-3|few
TGTGCCAGCAGTTACCGACGACTGCCCCAGAATTCACCCCTCCACTTT
CASSYRRLPQNSPLHF
>TRBD1|TRBJ1-6|TRBV6-5|-
TGTGCCAGCAGACCCTCACAGGGGGTGTATTCACCCCTCCACTTT
CASRPSQGVYSPLHF
>-|TRBJ1-4|TRBV5-4|-
TGTGCCAGCAGCCAAGGACAGCCAACTAATGAAAAACTGTTTTTT
CASSQGQPTNEKLFF
>-|TRBJ1-1|TRBV29-1|-
TGCAGCGTCGGACACCTGAACACTGAAGCTTTCTTT
CSVGHLNTEAFF
>-|TRBJ1-2|TRBV24-1|few
TGTGCCACCAGTGATTATGGAGGAGGCTACACCTTC
CATSDYGGGYTF
>-|TRBJ1-2|TRBV4-1|once
TGCGCCAGCAGCCGCGAACTGGGGGCGGATGGCTACACCTTC
CASSRELGADGYTF
>TRBD2|TRBJ2-1|TRBV5-1|-
TGCGCCAGCAGCTTGAGAACTAGCGGGGACAATGAGCAGTTCTTC
CASSLRTSGDNEQFF
>TRBD1|TRBJ1-6|TRBV30|many
TGTGCCTGGACTGGACAGGGGAATTCACCCCTCCACTTT
CAWTGQGNSPLHF
>-|TRBJ2-5|TRBV7-7|-
TGTGCTAGCAGCTTAGCACCCGGGAGAACAGAGACCCAGTACTTC
CASSLAPGRTETQYF
>TRBD1|TRBJ2-5|TRBV18|-
TGTGCCAGCTCACGAGCGACAGGGGTCCAAGAGACCCAGTACTTC
CASSRATGVQETQYF
>TRBD2|TRBJ2-1|TRBV6-4|-
TGTGCCAGCAGTCCTCGACCTCTTAGCGGGACTGACAATGAGCAGTTCTTC
CASSPRPLSGTDNEQFF
>TRBD1|TRBJ1-3|TRBV27|many
TGTGCCAGCAGTACTTCAGCCGACAGGGCTGGAAACACCATATATTTT
CASSTSADRAGNTIYF
>-|TRBJ2-7|TRBV6-5|-
TGTGCCAGCAGGATGGGACTCCGCGAGCAGTACTTC
CASRMGLREQYF
>-|TRBJ1-5|TRBV2|-
TGTGCCAGCAGCCTGGTTACAGGGAATCAGCCCCAGCATTTT
CASSLVTGNQPQHF
>TRBD1|TRBJ2-5|TRBV9|-
TGTGCCAGCAGCGTAGCGGGACAGGGGGCTGGGGAGACCCAGTACTTC
CASSVAGQGAGETQYF
>TRBD2|TRBJ2-1|TRBV12-3/TRBV12-4|-
TGTGCCAGCAGGGGGGAGGGAGGGGAGCAGTTCTTC
CASRGEGGEQFF
>TRBD1|TRBJ1-1|TRBV6-5|-
TGTGCCAGCAGTTACACGGGACAGGGGGCTAGGTCTTTCTTT
CASSYTGQGARSFF
>TRBD2|TRBJ2-1|TRBV9|-
TGTGCCAGCAGCGTAGAAGCGGGGGGATTGAGAGAGCAGTTCTTC
CASSVEAGGLREQFF
>-|TRBJ1-1|TRBV2|-
TGTGCCAGCAGTGTATCACAGGTTAACACTGAAGCTTTCTTT
CASSVSQVNTEAFF
>-|TRBJ1-1|TRBV6-5|once
TGTGCCAGCATGGCCAGGGGTATGAACACTGAAGCTTTCTTT
CASMARGMNTEAFF
>-|TRBJ1-1|TRBV19|once
TGTGCCTGCCACCAAAAGGGGCTTTGGACTGAAGCTTTCTTT
CACHQKGLWTEAFF
>TRBD1|TRBJ2-7|TRBV18|-
TGTGCCAGCTCCCCCTCCCAGGGGGCGGGGGAGCAGTACTTC
CASSPSQGAGEQYF
>-|TRBJ2-7|TRBV5-1|-
TGCGCCAGCAGCTTGGGACAGGGGGCACTAGCGGGCTCCTACGAGCAGTACTTC
CASSLGQGALAGSYEQYF
>-|TRBJ2-1|TRBV5-4|-
TGTGCCAGCAGCTTAGGCGGGATCAGCTCCTACAATGAGCAGTTCTTC
CASSLGGISSYNEQFF